Below, 24 T cell receptor beta chains from the same sample are listed, as sequenced in a study of blood T cell repertoires in COVID-19. This table comes from immunoSEQ multiplex PCR, and its TCRdb copy is limited to in-frame clones, with some not included. The sample lists about 210,000 clones; 84% were seen once. Source material: peripheral blood. Receptor source: a woman in her forties or fifties with active or convalescent COVID-19.

The chain carries TRBV27 and TRBJ2-7, with TRBD1 identical over 10 bases. This CDR3 spans 15 amino acids. From germline, CDR1 is MNHEY and CDR2 SMNVEV (reference sequence). Germline trimming cut 5 bases from V and 6 bases from J; bases unmatched to any gene: 10. The CDR3, as DNA: TGTGCCAGCAGTGCACGACAGGGGGCGCCGGGCGAGCAGTACTTC. It translates to CASSARQGAPGEQYF.

The chain recombines TRBV6-2 or TRBV6-3 with TRBJ1-4; TRBD1 agrees at 10 bases. J gave up 7 bases and V 6 bases, and 5 bases lay outside the gene matches. This CDR3 is 14 amino acids long. CDR1 and CDR2 (germline): MNHEY, SVGEGT. The CDR3 sequence is CASSLGTGVEKLFF. As DNA, the CDR3 is TGTGCCAGCAGCCTCGGGACAGGGGTTGAAAAACTGTTTTTT.

This clone has just one count. CDR3 nucleotides: TGTGCCAGCTCACTACTAGAAGGCGAGCAGTACGTC. This gives the protein CASSLLEGEQYV. This sequence joins TRBV18 and TRBJ2-7, with D perhaps TRBD2 (5 bases). The CDR3 consists of 12 residues. In germline, CDR1 is KGHSH, CDR2 LQKENI. With 4 bases removed from V and 6 bases from J, the gap between germline ends came to 10 bases.

This chain joins TRBV7-9 and TRBJ1-4; 8 bases match TRBD1. CDR3 length: 15 residues. Germline CDR1 is SEHNR and CDR2 is FQNEAQ (reference sequence). V gave up 4 bases and J gave up 6 bases; unmatched junction bases: 7. The CDR3 region has the DNA TGTGCCAGCAGCTCGTACAGGGGGGTGGATGAAAAACTGTTTTTT. This translates into CASSSYRGVDEKLFF.

J is TRBJ1-2 and V is TRBV3-1 (or the pseudogene TRBV3-2), with 7 bases aligning to TRBD1. The V gene end was trimmed by 4 bases and the J gene end by 9 bases; junction bases not matched to a gene: 5. The germline V gene has CDR1 LGHDT and CDR2 YNNKEL (reference sequence). The CDR3 runs 12 residues. CDR3: CASSPRQGRYTF. Here the CDR3 DNA reads TGTGCCAGCAGCCCCCGACAGGGACGCTACACCTTC.

This clone appeared once. Written as DNA, the CDR3 is TGTGCCAGCAGCTCCACAGGAACCGGGGAGCTGTTTTTT. Translation: CASSSTGTGELFF. This sequence joins TRBV7-9 and TRBJ2-2, with D perhaps matching TRBD1 (5 bases). Germline V lookup: CDR1 SEHNR, CDR2 FQNEAQ (reference sequence). The CDR3 sequence is 13 residues long. Deletions cut 4 bases from V and 5 bases from J, with 8 bases between.

This clone was detected only a few times. This chain links TRBV6-1 with TRBJ2-7; the D is unclear. The V end was cut by 3 bases, the J end by 7 bases, with 10 bases between. The CDR3 totals 12 residues. CDR1 is MNHNS and CDR2 is SASEGT in the germline V gene. The CDR3 spells CASSDLRGEQYV. The CDR3 DNA is TGTGCCAGCAGTGACCTACGAGGTGAGCAGTACGTC.

The chain employs TRBV5-5 and TRBJ2-5; 7 bases match TRBD1. This CDR3 is 15 amino acids long. V shed 1 base and J 3 bases; nucleotides not matched to a gene: 6. Germline CDR1 SGHKS, CDR2 YYEKEE (reference sequence). CDR3 in DNA: TGTGCCAGCAGCTTGACCGGGACAGCGAAAGAGACCCAGTACTTC. As protein: CASSLTGTAKETQYF.

The CDR3 DNA is TGTGCCGCGGGGCGGGAGGGCACCGGGGAGCTGTTTTTT. Amino acid sequence: CAAGREGTGELFF. The chain couples TRBV6-5 to TRBJ2-2; 9 bases line up with TRBD2. The CDR3 totals 13 residues. V shed 11 bases and J 4 bases; nucleotides not matched to a gene: 5. Germline assignment: CDR1 MNHEY and CDR2 SVGAGI.

The V gene is TRBV12-3 or TRBV12-4, the J gene TRBJ2-7; D ambiguous. The CDR3 is 11 residues long. V lost 5 bases to trimming and J lost 1 base, with 3 bases between them. CDR3 sequence (DNA): TGTGCCAGCAGTCCTTCCTACGAGCAGTACTTC. This encodes CASSPSYEQYF.

The rearrangement links TRBV2 to TRBJ2-3; perhaps TRBD2 as D (6 bases). Per the germline V gene, CDR1 is SNHLY and CDR2 is FYNNEI. The germline V and J ends were trimmed by 5 bases and 7 bases, with 19 bases remaining between them. The CDR3 spans 15 residues. The CDR3 DNA reads as TGTGCCAGCAGTCTTAGCGGAGGCCGGGGATATACGCAGTATTTT. Its protein is CASSLSGGRGYTQYF.

The chain recombines TRBV5-1 with TRBJ2-3; no clear D. The CDR3 extends over 18 amino acids. V was trimmed by 2 bases and J by 1 base, leaving 20 bases between them. Germline assignment: CDR1 SGHRS and CDR2 YFSETQ. CDR3: CASSLPLSLADRTDTQYF. The CDR3 nucleotides are TGCGCCAGCAGCTTACCCCTCTCCTTAGCTGACCGCACAGATACGCAGTATTTT.

The chain couples TRBV29-1 to TRBJ1-4; possibly TRBD1 for D (5 bases). Germline CDR1 is SQVTM and CDR2 is ANQGSEA. CDR3 length: 11 amino acids. Trimming took off 5 bases at V and 8 bases at J, with 9 bases between the two ends. The CDR3 loop reads CSVRKGEKLFF. CDR3 bases: TGCAGCGTTAGGAAGGGGGAAAAACTGTTTTTT.

J is TRBJ2-7 and V is TRBV10-2; 14 bases are shared with TRBD2. This CDR3 contains 20 residues. Germline-derived CDR1 and CDR2 are WSHSY and SAAADI. J lost 2 bases, V lost 7 bases, and 19 bases had no gene match. DNA for the CDR3: TGCGCCAGCAATCTCAAAGGCGGGCGGGGACTAGCGGGAGTTCCCTACGAGCAGTACTTC. Translation gives CASNLKGGRGLAGVPYEQYF.

The rearrangement uses TRBV29-1 and TRBJ2-3; 10 bases are a match to TRBD1. The CDR3 runs 15 residues. The V segment lost 7 bases and the J segment 3 bases; nucleotides outside the gene matches: 10. The germline CDR1 and CDR2 sequences are SQVTM and ANQGSEA. In nucleotides, the CDR3 is TGCAGCGCCGGACAGGGGGAGAGGAAAACAGATACGCAGTATTTT. Its translation is CSAGQGERKTDTQYF.

V is TRBV18 and J is TRBJ1-5, with no clear D. Trimming shortened V by 3 bases and J by 5 bases, and 8 bases separated the two germline ends. Germline-derived CDR1 and CDR2 are KGHSH and LQKENI. The CDR3 spans 13 residues. DNA of the CDR3: TGTGCCAGCTCACCTAGTCTAGATCAGCCCCAGCATTTT. Protein: CASSPSLDQPQHF.

This chain uses TRBV10-3 with TRBJ1-2; 11 nucleotides agree with TRBD1. V lost 11 bases to trimming and J lost 5 bases; unmatched junction nucleotides: 7. The CDR3 totals 13 residues. Germline V CDR1 and CDR2: ENHRY, SYGVKD. The CDR3 protein is CAQGQGAGYGYTF. The CDR3 DNA sequence: TGTGCCCAAGGACAGGGGGCAGGGTATGGCTACACCTTC.

This clone showed up just once. V is TRBV27 and J is TRBJ1-6; D unresolved. The V gene lost 0 bases and the J gene lost 6 bases, with 9 bases spanning the gap. There are 15 residues in the CDR3. Germline-derived CDR1 and CDR2 are MNHEY and SMNVEV (reference sequence). In DNA form, the CDR3 reads TGTGCCAGCAGTTTATCGGTAGGAGGTAATTCACCCCTCCACTTT. This sequence encodes CASSLSVGGNSPLHF.

V is TRBV6-2 or TRBV6-3 and J is TRBJ1-5, with TRBD1 matching 8 bases. The CDR3 length is 15 residues. V gave up 5 bases and J gave up 4 bases; unmatched junction bases: 7. Germline lookup yields CDR1 MNHEY and CDR2 SVGEGT. DNA of the CDR3: TGTGCCAGCAGTAGGGTGGACAGGGAAAATCAGCCCCAGCATTTT. It translates to CASSRVDRENQPQHF.

This clone was observed a few times. The V call is TRBV3-1 (or the pseudogene TRBV3-2), the J call TRBJ2-1; 10 bases line up with TRBD2. Germline values: CDR1 LGHDT, CDR2 YNNKEL (reference sequence). V lost 0 bases to trimming and J lost 8 bases; unmatched junction nucleotides: 7. CDR3 length equals 16 residues. CDR3 sequence: CASSQDSASGSHEQFF. CDR3 coding DNA: TGTGCCAGCAGCCAAGACTCGGCTAGCGGGAGCCATGAGCAGTTCTTC.

The V call is TRBV27, the J call TRBJ2-3; weak D call: TRBD1 (6 bases). CDR1 and CDR2 (germline): MNHEY, SMNVEV (reference sequence). V lost 2 bases, J lost 5 bases, and 11 bases lay in between. The CDR3 is 14 residues long. For the CDR3, the DNA is TGTGCCAGCAGTTTAGACAGGAAAATAGATACGCAGTATTTT. Its protein product is CASSLDRKIDTQYF.

This clone has only a few counts. The rearrangement links TRBV5-6 to TRBJ2-1; D call uncertain. This CDR3 spans 13 amino acids. Trimming shortened V by 4 bases and J by 6 bases, and 11 bases separated the two germline ends. Germline CDR1 reads SGHDT; CDR2 reads YYEEEE. The CDR3 region is CASSKRGGNEQFF. The CDR3 bases are TGTGCCAGCAGCAAACGCGGTGGCAATGAGCAGTTCTTC.

The CDR3 spells CASSLEGGRAEGELFF. CDR3 sequence (DNA): TGTGCCAGCAGCTTAGAAGGCGGGAGGGCCGAAGGGGAGCTGTTTTTT. This rearrangement joins TRBV7-7 to TRBJ2-2; 9 bases map to TRBD2. CDR1 SSHAT and CDR2 FNYEAQ come from the germline V gene (reference sequence). V shed 1 base, J shed 8 bases, and the junction held 8 bases outside the gene matches. This CDR3 is built from 16 residues.

The chain recombines TRBV19 with TRBJ2-5; D gene uncertain. There are 13 residues in the CDR3. In germline, CDR1 is LNHDA, CDR2 SQIVND (reference sequence). Deletions cut 3 bases from V and 1 base from J, with 6 bases between. The CDR3 region is CASSMISQETQYF. The CDR3 DNA follows: TGTGCCAGTAGTATGATTAGCCAAGAGACCCAGTACTTC.